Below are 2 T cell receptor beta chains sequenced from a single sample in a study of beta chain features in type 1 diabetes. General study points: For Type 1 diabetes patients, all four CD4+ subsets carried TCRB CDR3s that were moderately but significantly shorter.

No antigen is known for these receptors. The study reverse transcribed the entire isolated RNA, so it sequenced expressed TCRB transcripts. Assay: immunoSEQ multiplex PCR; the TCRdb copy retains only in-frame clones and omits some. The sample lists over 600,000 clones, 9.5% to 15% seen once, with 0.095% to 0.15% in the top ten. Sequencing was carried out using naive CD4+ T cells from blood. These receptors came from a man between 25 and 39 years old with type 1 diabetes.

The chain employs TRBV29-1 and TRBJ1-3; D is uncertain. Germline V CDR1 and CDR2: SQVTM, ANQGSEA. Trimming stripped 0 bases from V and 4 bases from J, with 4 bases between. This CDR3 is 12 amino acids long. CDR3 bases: TGCAGCGTTGAAGAAGTCGGAAACACCATATATTTT. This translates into CSVEEVGNTIYF.

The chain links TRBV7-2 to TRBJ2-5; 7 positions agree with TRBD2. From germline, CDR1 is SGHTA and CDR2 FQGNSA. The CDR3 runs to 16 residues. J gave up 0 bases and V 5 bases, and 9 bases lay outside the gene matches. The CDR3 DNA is TGTGCCAGCAGCCTTCAGGGAGGGGCCCACCAAGAGACCCAGTACTTC. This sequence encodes CASSLQGGAHQETQYF.